What follows describes a single T cell receptor (beta chain). Its cognate antigen has yet to be identified. The record has no base qualities; no much larger clone is one base away. These data belong to a study of long-term antiretroviral therapy in people with HIV (dated by TCRdb to the early 2020s). Looking at the study overall: The earliest samples were collected roughly a decade before the 2015 WHO recommendation for immediate ART, at a time when ART was usually postponed until CD4 counts fell. A retrospective serial study tested whether changes in peripheral blood TRB repertoire composition and diversity were associated with ART initiation and durable HIV suppression. A total of 150 to 200 cryopreserved PBMC samples came from around 30 adults with confirmed HIV infection and were collected serially over a mean of roughly six years (range 1-12). No cross-contamination during QIAcube processing turned up in test extractions that ran a monoclonal T-cell line alongside about 30 polyclonal samples. Among the roughly 30 participants with HIV, eleven to twelve were female.

The CDR3 goes from the cysteine to the phenylalanine over 16 residues. Only the CDR3 DNA stays, 48 bases, in frame from base 1. The junction carries 19 bases between V and J, which are trimmed by 0 bases and 7 bases respectively. From a lookup of the germline V gene, CDR1 and CDR2 are MGHRA and YSYEKL. To be included, a participant needed at least one PBMC sample from before ART initiation plus at least two post-ART samples. All participants with HIV were treated in the United States of America. Before DNA extraction, cryopreserved samples containing roughly 0.9-11 million PBMC were thawed and washed. At the time of the earliest PBMC sample, participants with HIV were aged between about 23 and 54 years. PBMC samples were contributed by each participant from 1-4 timepoints before ART initiation and 2-8 timepoints after ART initiation, with a median of 7 samples. For every participant, serial HIV viral load, CD4+ T-cell count, ART history and demographic data were obtained. Genomic DNA was extracted from unsorted PBMC with a Qiagen kit on a QIAcube, processed in batches of 12 samples.

The investigation overall reported the following: Because cell numbers in pre-ART samples were limited, unsorted PBMC were profiled instead of sorted CD4+ and CD8+ T cells. Starting ART was linked to a significant rise in TRB diversity, yet even after long-term ART the diversity remained significantly lower than in transplant donor controls. Inferences about post-ART repertoire changes are limited because no data were available on ART adherence, viral resistance or therapy changes. The repertoire was dominated across all time points by expanded TRB clones identified before ART initiation, although this dominance was seen to fluctuate and to decrease in many PLHIV after ART. Narrower CDR3 length ranges were observed in HIV repertoires than in controls, and an antigen-experienced repertoire with only a slight naive shift after ART was suggested by the network structure. Owing to limited PBMC availability, only the TCR beta chain was sequenced, without alpha chain pairing. The samples span the years 2004 to 2017, and the ART regimens used at that time may not be as effective as current regimens.

The immunoSEQ hsTCRB v3.0 assay was used at survey level resolution to sequence the TRB variable region. The targeted TRB sequencing depth was about 35,000-55,000 T-cell genomes per sample. Pooled TRB libraries were sequenced on an Illumina MiSeq with a v3 150-cycle kit. Concerning the study's data processing: Repertoire analysis ran in R within a reproducible Nextflow workflow covering QC, data transformation and analysis. LymphoSeq2, an R package for exploring AIRR-Seq data, was used to implement custom analyses. After excluding a handful of samples that yielded fewer than 5000 total TRB sequences, 190 or so HIV repertoires remained for analysis. Among the 180 to 200 retained HIV repertoires, some 60 were collected before ART initiation and 129 after ART initiation. Repertoires were downsampled to 5000 TRB nucleotide sequences, with summary statistics averaged over 100 downsampling iterations. The analysis kept only TRB sequences whose CDR3 regions were at least seven amino acids long. Two measures captured diversity: a Shannon entropy-derived clonality score and the Gini coefficient. Repertoire networks linked the top 5000 CDR3 amino acid sequences whenever two sequences differed by an edit distance of one. GLIPH2 predicted antigen specificity groups and MHC restriction for TRB CDR3 amino acid sequences. To flag known associations with CMV, EBV, HIV or tissue antigens, CDR3 amino acid sequences were compared against VDJdb and McPAS-TCR. Pre-ART, post-ART and control groups were compared with Wilcoxon signed-rank tests and Holm-Bonferroni correction. The table was pulled from immuneACCESS by TCRdb, which kept in-frame rearrangements only. Such tables lose some clones; where checked, under half of the loss comes from unresolved V genes, and the rest has no known cause. D and trimming were read from the DNA, whereas the V and J calls and clone size are those reported in that table. For this sample there are 28,000 or so clones; over 75% appear just once. The top ten clonotypes cover approximately 3.8% of the sample.

Recombination joined TRBV4-1 with TRBJ2-7; a tentative D match to TRBD2 spans 5 bases. The sequence derives from a man between 18 and 29 years old with HIV. Sequencing was performed on unsorted PBMCs, taken 0.8 years before starting antiretroviral therapy. The nucleotide sequence is given as TGCGCCAGCAGCCAAGAGAGGGCTGGAGTGATGGAAGAGCAGTACTTC. It translates as CASSQERAGVMEEQYF.